These T cell receptor beta chains were read from a single sample in a study of blood T cell repertoires in COVID-19. Profiled with immunoSEQ multiplex PCR; TCRdb holds only in-frame clones, not every one. The sample gives 450,000 or so clones, roughly 89% of which show up once; more than 0.7% is in the top ten. Source material: peripheral blood. All receptors derive from a man aged 18 to 30 with COVID-19, enrolled during active disease. The conserved cysteine and the conserved F or W are not part of the CDR3 here.

J gene: TRBJ1-2; V gene: TRBV7-9; CDR3 protein: ATRGVGDGYGYT
J gene: TRBJ2-1; V gene: TRBV5-1; CDR3 protein: ASSSRTGGGNEQF
J gene: TRBJ2-2; V gene: TRBV19; CDR3 protein: ASSLTLHGDTGELF
J gene: TRBJ2-3; V gene: TRBV7-6; CDR3 protein: ASSLIGVGVGGATDTQY
J gene: TRBJ2-7; V gene: TRBV2; CDR3 protein: ASSTGTSSYEQY
J gene: TRBJ2-6; V gene: TRBV13; CDR3 protein: ASSSGTGSAGANVLT
J gene: TRBJ1-1; V gene: TRBV6-5; CDR3 protein: ASIRKNTEAF
J gene: TRBJ1-5; V gene: TRBV12-3/TRBV12-4; CDR3 protein: ASSLDRRQPQH
J gene: TRBJ2-1; V gene: TRBV15; CDR3 protein: ATSSHQGSSYNEQF
J gene: TRBJ1-5; V gene: TRBV7-6; CDR3 protein: ASSWDRDQPQH
J gene: TRBJ2-1; V gene: TRBV5-1; CDR3 protein: ASSLGLGTSGRTRQEF
J gene: TRBJ1-1; V gene: TRBV29-1; CDR3 protein: SVIQANEAF
J gene: TRBJ2-1; V gene: TRBV10-1; CDR3 protein: ASSATGTFYNEQF
J gene: TRBJ2-1; V gene: TRBV7-6; CDR3 protein: ASSYTGGVYNEQF
J gene: TRBJ2-2; V gene: TRBV7-3; CDR3 protein: ASSLTGTSGSSSGELF
J gene: TRBJ2-3; V gene: TRBV14; CDR3 protein: ASSRQGMSDTQY
J gene: TRBJ1-5; V gene: TRBV30; CDR3 protein: AWSVSGLGQPQH
J gene: TRBJ1-1; V gene: TRBV18; CDR3 protein: ASSLSAGYQIKEAF
J gene: TRBJ2-1; V gene: TRBV25-1; CDR3 protein: ASRTGYNEQF
J gene: TRBJ2-1; V gene: TRBV4-1; CDR3 protein: ASSQVPSGSTYNEQF
J gene: TRBJ1-2; V gene: TRBV27; CDR3 protein: ASSFASNYGYT
J gene: TRBJ1-1; V gene: TRBV12-3/TRBV12-4; CDR3 protein: ASSYRANTEAF
J gene: TRBJ1-4; V gene: TRBV2; CDR3 protein: ASSGQGINEKLF
J gene: TRBJ1-1; V gene: TRBV7-9; CDR3 protein: ASSTFGTGEGTEAF
J gene: TRBJ2-7; V gene: TRBV7-8; CDR3 protein: ASSLGGREQY
J gene: TRBJ2-4; V gene: TRBV19; CDR3 protein: ASSLRGTMGFLGAKNIQY